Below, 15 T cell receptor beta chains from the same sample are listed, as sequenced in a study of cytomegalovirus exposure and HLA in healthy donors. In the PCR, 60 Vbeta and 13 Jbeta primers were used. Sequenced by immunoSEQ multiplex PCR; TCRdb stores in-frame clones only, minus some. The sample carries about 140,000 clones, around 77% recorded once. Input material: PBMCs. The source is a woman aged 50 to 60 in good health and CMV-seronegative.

This chain's CDR3 is CASSDSGSTDTQYF. The CDR3 region has the DNA TGCGCCAGCAGTGATTCAGGGTCGACAGATACGCAGTATTTT. This chain connects TRBV10-1 to TRBJ2-3; D may be TRBD1 (5 bases). In germline, CDR1 is WNHNN, CDR2 SYGVQD (reference sequence). Trimming pared 3 bases from V and 3 bases from J, leaving 10 bases between. This CDR3 is built from 14 residues.

This CDR3 is CASSQLTGVGTEAFF. CDR3 bases: TGCGCCAGCAGCCAACTGACAGGGGTGGGCACTGAAGCTTTCTTT. The chain joins TRBV4-1 to TRBJ1-1; 8 bases line up with TRBD1. The CDR3 has 15 amino acids. CDR1 MGHRA and CDR2 YSYEKL come from the germline V gene. With 2 bases clipped from V and 4 bases from J, the junction kept 6 bases outside the gene matches.

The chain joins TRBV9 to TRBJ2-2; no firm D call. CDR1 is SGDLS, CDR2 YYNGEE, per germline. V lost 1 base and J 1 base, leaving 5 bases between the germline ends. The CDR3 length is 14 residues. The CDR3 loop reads CASSVQVNTGELFF. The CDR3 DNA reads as TGTGCCAGCAGCGTACAGGTGAACACCGGGGAGCTGTTTTTT.

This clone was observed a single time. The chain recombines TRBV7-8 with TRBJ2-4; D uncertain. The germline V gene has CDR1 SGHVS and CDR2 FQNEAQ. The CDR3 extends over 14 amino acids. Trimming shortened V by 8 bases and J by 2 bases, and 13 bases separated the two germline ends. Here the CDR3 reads CASSPGSTKNIQYF. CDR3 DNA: TGTGCCAGCTCGCCGGGTTCGACCAAAAACATTCAGTACTTC.

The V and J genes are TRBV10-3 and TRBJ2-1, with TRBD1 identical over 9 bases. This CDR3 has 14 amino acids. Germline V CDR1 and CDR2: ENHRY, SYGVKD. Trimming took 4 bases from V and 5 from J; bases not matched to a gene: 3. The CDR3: CAISGTGADNEQFF. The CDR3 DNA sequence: TGTGCCATCAGTGGGACAGGGGCGGACAATGAGCAGTTCTTC.

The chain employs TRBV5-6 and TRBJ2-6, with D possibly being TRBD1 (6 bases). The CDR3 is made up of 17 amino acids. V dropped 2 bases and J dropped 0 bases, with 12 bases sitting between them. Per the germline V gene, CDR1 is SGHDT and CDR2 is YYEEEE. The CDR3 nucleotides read TGTGCCAGCAGCTTTCGACAGGCAATCTCTGGGGCCAACGTCCTGACTTTC. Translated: CASSFRQAISGANVLTF. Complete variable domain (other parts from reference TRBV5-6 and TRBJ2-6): DAGVTQSPTHLIKTRGQQVTLRCSPKSGHDTVSWYQQALGQGPQFIFQYYEEEERQRGNFPDRFSGHQFPNYSSELNVNALLLGDSALYLCASSFRQAISGANVLTFGAGSRLTVL.

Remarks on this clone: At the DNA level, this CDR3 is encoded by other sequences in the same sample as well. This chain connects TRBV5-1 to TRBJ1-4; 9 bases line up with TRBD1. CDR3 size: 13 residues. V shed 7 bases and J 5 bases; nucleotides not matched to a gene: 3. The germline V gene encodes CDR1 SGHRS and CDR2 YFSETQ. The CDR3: CASRGTGNEKLFF. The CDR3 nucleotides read TGCGCCAGCCGTGGGACAGGGAATGAAAAACTGTTTTTT.

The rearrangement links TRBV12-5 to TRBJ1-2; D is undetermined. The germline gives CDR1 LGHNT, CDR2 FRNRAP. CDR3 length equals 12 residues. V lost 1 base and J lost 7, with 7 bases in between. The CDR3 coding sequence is TGTGCTAGTGGTTTGGAGAGGGCTGGCTACACCTTC. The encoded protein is CASGLERAGYTF. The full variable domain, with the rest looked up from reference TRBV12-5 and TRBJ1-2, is DARVTQTPRHKVTEMGQEVTMRCQPILGHNTVFWYRQTMMQGLELLAYFRNRAPLDDSGMPKDRFSAEMPDATLATLKIQPSEPRDSAVYFCASGLERAGYTFGSGTRLTVV.

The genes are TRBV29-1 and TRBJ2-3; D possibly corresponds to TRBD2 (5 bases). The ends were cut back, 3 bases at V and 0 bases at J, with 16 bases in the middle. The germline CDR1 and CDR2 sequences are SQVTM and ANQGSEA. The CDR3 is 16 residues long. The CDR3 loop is CSVERVDDLSTDTQYF. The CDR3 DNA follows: TGCAGCGTTGAGAGGGTCGACGACCTGAGCACAGATACGCAGTATTTT.

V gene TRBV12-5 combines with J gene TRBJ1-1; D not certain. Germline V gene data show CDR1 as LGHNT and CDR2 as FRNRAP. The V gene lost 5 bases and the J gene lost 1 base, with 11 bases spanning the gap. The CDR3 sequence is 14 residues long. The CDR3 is CASGGGSKNTEAFF. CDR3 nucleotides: TGTGCTAGTGGTGGCGGCAGCAAGAACACTGAAGCTTTCTTT. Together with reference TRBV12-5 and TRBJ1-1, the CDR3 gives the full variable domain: DARVTQTPRHKVTEMGQEVTMRCQPILGHNTVFWYRQTMMQGLELLAYFRNRAPLDDSGMPKDRFSAEMPDATLATLKIQPSEPRDSAVYFCASGGGSKNTEAFFGQGTRLTVV.

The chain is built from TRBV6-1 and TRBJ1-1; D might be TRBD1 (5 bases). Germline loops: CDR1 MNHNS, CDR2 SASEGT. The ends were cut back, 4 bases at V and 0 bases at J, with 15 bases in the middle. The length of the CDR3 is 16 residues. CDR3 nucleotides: TGTGCCAGCAGTGCACGACAGTTCCAATTGAACACTGAAGCTTTCTTT. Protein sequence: CASSARQFQLNTEAFF.

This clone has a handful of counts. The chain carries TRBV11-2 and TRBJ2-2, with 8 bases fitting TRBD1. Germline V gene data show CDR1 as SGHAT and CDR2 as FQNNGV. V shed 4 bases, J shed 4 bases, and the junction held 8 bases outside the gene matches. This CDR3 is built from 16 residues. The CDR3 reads CASSSPGGARTGELFF. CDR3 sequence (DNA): TGTGCCAGCAGCTCCCCAGGGGGCGCGCGCACCGGGGAGCTGTTTTTT.

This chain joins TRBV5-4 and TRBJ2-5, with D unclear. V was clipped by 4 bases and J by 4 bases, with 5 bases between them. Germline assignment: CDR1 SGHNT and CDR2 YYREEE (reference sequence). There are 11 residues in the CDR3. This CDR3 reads CASSVGETQYF. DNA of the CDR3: TGTGCCAGCAGCGTCGGAGAGACCCAGTACTTC.

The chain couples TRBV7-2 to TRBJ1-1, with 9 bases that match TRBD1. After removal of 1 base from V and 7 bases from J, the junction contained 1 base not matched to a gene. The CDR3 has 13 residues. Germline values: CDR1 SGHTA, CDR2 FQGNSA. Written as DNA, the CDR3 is TGTGCCAGCAGCTTAGTGGGACAGGGTGAAGCTTTCTTT. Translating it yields CASSLVGQGEAFF.

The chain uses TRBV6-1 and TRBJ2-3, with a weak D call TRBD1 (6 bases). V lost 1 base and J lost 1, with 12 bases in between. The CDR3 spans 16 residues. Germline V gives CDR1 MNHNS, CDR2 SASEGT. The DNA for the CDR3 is TGTGCCAGCAGTGAAGGACCAGGGGACGGCACAGATACGCAGTATTTT. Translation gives CASSEGPGDGTDTQYF.